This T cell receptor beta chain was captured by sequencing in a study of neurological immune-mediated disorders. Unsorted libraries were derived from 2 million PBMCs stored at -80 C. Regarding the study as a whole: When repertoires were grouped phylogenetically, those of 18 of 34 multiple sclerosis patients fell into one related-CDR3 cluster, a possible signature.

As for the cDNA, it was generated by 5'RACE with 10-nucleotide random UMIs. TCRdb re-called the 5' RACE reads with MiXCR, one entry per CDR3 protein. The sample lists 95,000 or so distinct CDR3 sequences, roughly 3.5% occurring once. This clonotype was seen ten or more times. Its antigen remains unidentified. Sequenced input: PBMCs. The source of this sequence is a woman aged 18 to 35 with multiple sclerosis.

CDR3 in DNA: TGTGCCAGCAGACCGGGACAGCTTTATGGCTACACCTTC. As protein: CASRPGQLYGYTF. The chain recombines TRBV12-3 or TRBV12-4 with TRBJ1-2; 7 bases are shared with TRBD1. CDR3 length: 13 residues. Losses at the gene ends were 6 bases for V and 5 bases for J; bases not matched to a gene: 6.